The present T cell receptor (beta chain) was sequenced within a study of blood T cell repertoires in COVID-19. The CDR3 sequence is 16 residues long. CDR1 LGHNA and CDR2 YSLEER come from the germline V gene. The V gene lost 2 bases and the J gene lost 2 bases, with 12 bases spanning the gap. Original processing notes: Reference gene primers were amplified, and this amplification served to estimate nucleated cell counts. The table came from immunoSEQ multiplex PCR; TCRdb's copy has only in-frame clones and leaves some out. V, J and clone size are taken as reported in that table, and D and trimming were inferred from the DNA itself. The sample includes more than 60,000 clones, approximately 80% of them seen just once.

The TCR originated in a man in his sixties with active or convalescent COVID-19. The material sequenced was peripheral blood. The chain links TRBV4-3 to TRBJ2-2, with D hard to call. The CDR3: CASSQPSAQNTGELFF. DNA for the CDR3: TGCGCCAGCAGCCAACCCTCCGCGCAAAACACCGGGGAGCTGTTTTTT.